One TCR beta chain is described in this entry. The antigen remains undetermined. The study isolated at least 6.5 million PBMCs from each sample. PCR was performed a second time for roughly 7 to 11 cycles using a sample-barcoded 5' primer and a J-beta primer mix. TCRdb re-analysed the 5' RACE reads in MiXCR, keeping a single row per CDR3 protein. The sample has 1 million or so distinct CDR3 sequences; under 55% are singletons. This entry comes from a study of blood T cells in healthy people across ages. Study findings and constraints: Diversity of TCR beta correlated strongly with naive T cell percentage. A roughly linear fall in TCR beta diversity per million T cells was seen with increasing age.

Sequenced sample: blood. This clonotype was obtained from a woman aged 55-70 years in good health.

The CDR3 region has the DNA TGTGCCAGCAGTGAGCCAGGGGTGGAGACCCAGTACTTC. Encoded protein: CASSEPGVETQYF. V and J are TRBV12-3 or TRBV12-4 and TRBJ2-5; tentatively, D is TRBD1 (6 bases). Trimming removed 5 bases at V and 5 bases at J, with 12 bases between. The CDR3 is 13 amino acids.